The T cell receptor beta chain under discussion was sequenced for a study of T cell responses to AZD1222 COVID-19 vaccine. The data were produced by immunoSEQ multiplex PCR, yet TCRdb's version contains in-frame clones alone and is incomplete. Counted here are some 200,000 clones, just over 90% occurring once; the ten biggest clones make up over 0.75%. V lost 4 bases to trimming and J lost 3 bases; unmatched junction nucleotides: 4. Germline CDR1 SEHNR, CDR2 FQNEAQ (reference sequence). The CDR3 contains 15 residues. The starting material was peripheral blood, obtained on day 0 of AZD1222 vaccination. The TCR originated in an adult in good health. The chain recombines TRBV7-9 with TRBJ1-5; 9 bases line up with TRBD1. The chain's CDR3 is CASSWDRVPNQPQHF. CDR3 nucleotide sequence: TGTGCCAGCAGCTGGGACAGGGTCCCCAATCAGCCCCAGCATTTT.